Sequencing of this T cell receptor beta chain was carried out in a study of radiotherapy plus CTLA-4 blockade in lung cancer. Study in general: Objective response was observed in around a sixth of patients, and disease control in approximately 30%. Study-level findings and limits: Radiotherapy was combined with ipilimumab, and tumor-derived TCR clones then expanded in blood. With interferon-beta, early dynamics of blood T cell clones were reported to best predict response.

To note about this clone: The antigen remains undetermined.

V lost 6 bases and J lost 4; bases outside the gene matches: 6. Per germline, CDR1 MDHEN and CDR2 SYDVKM. This CDR3 is 14 amino acids long. Focal radiation and CTLA-4 blockade (ipilimumab) were tested in chemo-refractory metastatic non-small-cell lung cancer patients. Profiled with immunoSEQ multiplex PCR; TCRdb holds only in-frame clones, not every one. The repertoire holds around 38,000 clones, 80% to 90% seen once, with 20% to 25% in the top ten. This receptor was taken from a human donor with non-small cell lung cancer whose response to radiotherapy plus ipilimumab could not be evaluated. Sample: peripheral blood, taken from a patient treated with radiotherapy plus ipilimumab. This sequence joins TRBV28 and TRBJ1-1, with 9 bases identical to TRBD1. The CDR3 is CASSLGGQGTEAFF. The CDR3 region has the DNA TGTGCCAGCAGCCTAGGGGGACAGGGCACTGAAGCTTTCTTT.